A selection of T cell receptor beta chains follows, all from one sample in a study of shared clonotypes between healthy human individuals. Measured with immunoSEQ multiplex PCR; TCRdb has only the in-frame clones, and not every one. This sample has fewer than 1 million clones, with 90% to 98% found just once. The sequencing input was naive CD8+ T cells sorted from blood. These receptors came from a man under 40 in good health. Both conserved end residues are part of each CDR3. Fields, in order: D gene, V gene, J gene, clone size, CDR3 length, CDR3 protein, CDR3 DNA. D genes are given only for firm matches. Size tells how often a clone was seen (once, few, many) or the class of an expanded clone, and some rows leave it out.

TRBD1	TRBV7-9	TRBJ1-4	.	16	CASLPGQVTTNEKLFF	TGTGCCTCCCTCCCGGGACAGGTCACGACTAATGAAAAACTGTTTTTT
TRBD1	TRBV2	TRBJ2-3	.	15	CASSELTGVTDTQYF	TGTGCCAGCAGTGAACTGACAGGGGTGACAGATACGCAGTATTTT
.	TRBV7-9	TRBJ2-1	.	16	CASSSTTRLVGNEQFF	TGTGCCAGCAGCTCCACCACCCGACTAGTTGGGAATGAGCAGTTCTTC
.	TRBV6-5	TRBJ2-2	.	12	CASSLVDGELFF	TGTGCCAGCAGCCTCGTGGACGGGGAGCTGTTTTTT
TRBD2	TRBV10-1	TRBJ2-7	.	15	CASSESTGGGYEQYF	TGCGCCAGCAGTGAGTCGACGGGGGGTGGCTACGAGCAGTACTTC
TRBD2	TRBV5-4	TRBJ2-7	.	15	CASSPFAGGSYEQYF	TGTGCCAGCAGCCCCTTCGCGGGAGGCTCCTACGAGCAGTACTTC
.	TRBV27	TRBJ2-1	once	12	CASSGNYNEQFF	TGTGCCAGCAGCGGAAATTACAATGAGCAGTTCTTC
.	TRBV7-9	TRBJ2-1	.	16	CASSLRERSSYNEQFF	TGTGCCAGCAGCCTTAGGGAGCGTAGCTCCTACAATGAGCAGTTCTTC
TRBD1	TRBV2	TRBJ1-1	.	16	CASSAGRGDVNTEAFF	TGTGCCAGCAGTGCCGGCAGGGGGGATGTGAACACTGAAGCTTTCTTT
.	TRBV11-2	TRBJ2-2	.	14	CASSLQTNTGELFF	TGTGCCAGCAGCTTGCAGACGAACACCGGGGAGCTGTTTTTT
.	TRBV7-2	TRBJ1-3	.	15	CASSGSLSSGNTIYF	TGTGCCAGCAGCGGCAGTTTATCATCCGGAAACACCATATATTTT